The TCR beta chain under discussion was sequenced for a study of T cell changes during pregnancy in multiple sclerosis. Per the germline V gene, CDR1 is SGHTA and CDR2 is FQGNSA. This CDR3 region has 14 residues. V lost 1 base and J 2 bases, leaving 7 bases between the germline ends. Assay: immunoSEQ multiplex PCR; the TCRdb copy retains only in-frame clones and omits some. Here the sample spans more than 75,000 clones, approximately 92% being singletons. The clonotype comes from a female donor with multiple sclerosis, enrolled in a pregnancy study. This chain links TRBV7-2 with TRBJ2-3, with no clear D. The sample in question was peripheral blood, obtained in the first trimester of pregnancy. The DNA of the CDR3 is TGTGCCAGCAGCTTAGGCCGGGTCACAGATACGCAGTATTTT. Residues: CASSLGRVTDTQYF.